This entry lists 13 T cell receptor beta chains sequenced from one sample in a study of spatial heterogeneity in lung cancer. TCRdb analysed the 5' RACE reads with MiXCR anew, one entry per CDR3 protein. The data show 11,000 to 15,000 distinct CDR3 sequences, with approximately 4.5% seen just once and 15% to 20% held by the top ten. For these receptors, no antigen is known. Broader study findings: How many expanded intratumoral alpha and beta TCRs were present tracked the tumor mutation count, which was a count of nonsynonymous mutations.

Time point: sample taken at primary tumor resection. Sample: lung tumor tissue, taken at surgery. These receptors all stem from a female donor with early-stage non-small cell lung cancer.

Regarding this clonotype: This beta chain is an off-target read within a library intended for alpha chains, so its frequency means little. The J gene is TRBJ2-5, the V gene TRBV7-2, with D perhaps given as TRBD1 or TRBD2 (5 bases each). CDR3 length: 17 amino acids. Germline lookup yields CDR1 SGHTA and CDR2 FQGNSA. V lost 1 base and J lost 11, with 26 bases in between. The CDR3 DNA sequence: TGTGCCAGCAGCTTAGAGGGGAGTACAGCAGGGCTAAGGTCGCAGTACTTC. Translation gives CASSLEGSTAGLRSQYF.

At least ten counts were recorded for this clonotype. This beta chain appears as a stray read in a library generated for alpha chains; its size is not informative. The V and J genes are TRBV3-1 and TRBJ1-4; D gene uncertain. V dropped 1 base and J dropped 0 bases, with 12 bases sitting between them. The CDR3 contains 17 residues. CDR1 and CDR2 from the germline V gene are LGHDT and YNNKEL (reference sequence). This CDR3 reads CASSQVSRFATNEKLFF. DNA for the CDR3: TGTGCCAGCAGCCAAGTATCAAGGTTTGCAACTAATGAAAAACTGTTTTTT.

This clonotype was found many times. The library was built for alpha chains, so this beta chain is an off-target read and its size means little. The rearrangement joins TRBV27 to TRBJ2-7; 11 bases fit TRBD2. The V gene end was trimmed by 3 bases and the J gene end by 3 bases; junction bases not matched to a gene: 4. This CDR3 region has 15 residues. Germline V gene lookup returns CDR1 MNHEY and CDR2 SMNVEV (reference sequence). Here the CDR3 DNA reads TGTGCCAGCAGTTTGCACCTAGCGGGGGGCTACGAGCAGTACTTC. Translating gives CASSLHLAGGYEQYF.

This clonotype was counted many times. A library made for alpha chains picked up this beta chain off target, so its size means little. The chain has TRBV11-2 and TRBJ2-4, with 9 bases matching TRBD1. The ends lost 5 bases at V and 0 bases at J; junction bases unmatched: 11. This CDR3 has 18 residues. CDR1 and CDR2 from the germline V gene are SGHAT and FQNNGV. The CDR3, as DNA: TGTGCCAGCAGCCCAATGAGGGACAGGGCGTTAGCCAAAAACATTCAGTACTTC. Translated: CASSPMRDRALAKNIQYF. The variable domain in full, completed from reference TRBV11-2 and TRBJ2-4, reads EAGVAQSPRYKIIEKRQSVAFWCNPISGHATLYWYQQILGQGPKLLIQFQNNGVVDDSQLPKDRFSAERLKGVDSTLKIQPAKLEDSAVYLCASSPMRDRALAKNIQYFGAGTRLSVL.

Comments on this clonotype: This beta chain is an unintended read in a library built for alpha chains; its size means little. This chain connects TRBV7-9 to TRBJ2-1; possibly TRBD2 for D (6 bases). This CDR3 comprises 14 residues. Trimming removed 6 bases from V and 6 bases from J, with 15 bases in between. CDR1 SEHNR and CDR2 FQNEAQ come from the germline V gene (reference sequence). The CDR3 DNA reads TGTGCCAGCAGGGAATTGGGGCGGGGCAATGAGCAGTTCTTC. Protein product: CASRELGRGNEQFF.

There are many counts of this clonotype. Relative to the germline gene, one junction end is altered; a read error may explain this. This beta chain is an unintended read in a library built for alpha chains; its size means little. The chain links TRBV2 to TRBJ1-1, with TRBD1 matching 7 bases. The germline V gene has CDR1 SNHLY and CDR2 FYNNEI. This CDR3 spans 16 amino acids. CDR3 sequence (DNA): TGTGCCAGCAGCGAAGGTCGAACAGGGGCACAGGGCAAAGCTTTCTTT. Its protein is CASSEGRTGAQGKAFF.

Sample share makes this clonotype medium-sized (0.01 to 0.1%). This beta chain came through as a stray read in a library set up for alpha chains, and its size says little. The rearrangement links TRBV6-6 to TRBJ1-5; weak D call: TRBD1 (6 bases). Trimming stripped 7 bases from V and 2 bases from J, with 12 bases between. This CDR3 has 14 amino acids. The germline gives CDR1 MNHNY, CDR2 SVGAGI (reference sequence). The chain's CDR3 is CASTGGLGNQPQHF. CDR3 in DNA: TGTGCCAGCACCGGGGGCCTTGGCAATCAGCCCCAGCATTTT.

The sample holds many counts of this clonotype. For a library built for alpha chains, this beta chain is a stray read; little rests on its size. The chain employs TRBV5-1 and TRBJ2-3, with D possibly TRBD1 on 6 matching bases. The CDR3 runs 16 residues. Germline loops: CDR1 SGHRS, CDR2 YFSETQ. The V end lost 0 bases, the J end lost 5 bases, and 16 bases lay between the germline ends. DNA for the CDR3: TGCGCCAGCAGCTTGGTCGGGACAAACTTCGAAGATACGCAGTATTTT. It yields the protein CASSLVGTNFEDTQYF.

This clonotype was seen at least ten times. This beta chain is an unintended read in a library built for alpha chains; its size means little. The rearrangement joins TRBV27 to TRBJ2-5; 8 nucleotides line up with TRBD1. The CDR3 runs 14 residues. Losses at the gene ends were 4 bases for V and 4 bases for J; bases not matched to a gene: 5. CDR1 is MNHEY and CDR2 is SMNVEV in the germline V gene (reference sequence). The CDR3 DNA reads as TGTGCCAGCAGTTCCCGGGACAGGAGAGAGACCCAGTACTTC. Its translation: CASSSRDRRETQYF.

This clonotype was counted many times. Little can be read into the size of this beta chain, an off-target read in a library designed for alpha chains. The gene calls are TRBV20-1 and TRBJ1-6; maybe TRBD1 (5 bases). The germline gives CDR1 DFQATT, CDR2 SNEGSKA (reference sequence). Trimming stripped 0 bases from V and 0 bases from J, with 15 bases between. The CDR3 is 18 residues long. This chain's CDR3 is CSARDGARLSSYNSPLHF. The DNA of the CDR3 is TGCAGTGCTAGAGATGGGGCCCGACTCAGCTCCTATAATTCACCCCTCCACTTT.

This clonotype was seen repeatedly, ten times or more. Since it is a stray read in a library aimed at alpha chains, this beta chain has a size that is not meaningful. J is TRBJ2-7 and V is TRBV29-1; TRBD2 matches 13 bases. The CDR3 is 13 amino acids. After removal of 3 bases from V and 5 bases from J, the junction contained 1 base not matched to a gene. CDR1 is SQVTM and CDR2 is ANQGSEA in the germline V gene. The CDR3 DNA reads TGCAGCGTTGACGGGACTAGCGGGGACGAGCAGTACTTC. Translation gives CSVDGTSGDEQYF.

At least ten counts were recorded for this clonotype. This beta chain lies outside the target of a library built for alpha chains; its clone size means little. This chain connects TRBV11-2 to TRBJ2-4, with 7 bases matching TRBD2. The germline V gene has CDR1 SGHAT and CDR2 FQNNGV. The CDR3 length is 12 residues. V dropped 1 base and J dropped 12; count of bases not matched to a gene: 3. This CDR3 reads CASSLAGGGQYF. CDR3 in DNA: TGTGCCAGCAGCTTAGCGGGGGGAGGTCAGTACTTC.

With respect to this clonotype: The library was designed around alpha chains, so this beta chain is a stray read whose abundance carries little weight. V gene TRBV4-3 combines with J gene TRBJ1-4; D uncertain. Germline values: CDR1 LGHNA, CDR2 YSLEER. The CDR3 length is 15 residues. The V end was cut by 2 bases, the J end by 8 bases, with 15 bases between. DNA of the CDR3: TGCGCCAGCAGCCAACGGTCCGGGTCCAACGAAAAACTGTTTTTT. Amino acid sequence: CASSQRSGSNEKLFF.